This T cell receptor (beta chain) was obtained from a study of T cells in tumors after PD-1 blockade. Measured with immunoSEQ multiplex PCR; TCRdb has only the in-frame clones, and not every one. The data show approximately 60,000 clones, roughly 78% seen once. The sequenced sample was PBMCs, obtained before anti-PD-1 treatment. This receptor was identified in a human donor with basal cell carcinoma.

The CDR3 here is CASSGAAGGQDTQYF. Written as DNA, the CDR3 is TGTGCCAGCAGTGGAGCAGCGGGGGGGCAAGATACGCAGTATTTT. This chain joins TRBV25-1 and TRBJ2-3, with 10 nucleotides matching TRBD2. This CDR3 has 15 amino acids. Germline CDR1 reads MGHDK; CDR2 reads SYGVNS. After removal of 4 bases from V and 5 bases from J, the junction contained 6 bases not matched to a gene.